These 14 T cell receptor beta chains were all obtained from the same sample, sequenced in a study of neoadjuvant nivolumab and ipilimumab in lung cancer. Here immunoSEQ multiplex PCR was the method, and the copy in TCRdb shows in-frame clones only, minus some. The sample consists of around 30,000 clones, nearly 85% of them appearing once. This specimen consisted of tumor tissue, obtained after neoadjuvant nivolumab, alone or with ipilimumab, at or shortly before surgery. The receptors were gathered from an adult with non-small cell lung cancer.

V and J are TRBV5-1 and TRBJ2-7; 8 bases fit TRBD2. The V gene end was trimmed by 0 bases and the J gene end by 6 bases; junction bases not matched to a gene: 11. This CDR3 is built from 16 residues. Looked up from germline, CDR1 is SGHRS and CDR2 is YFSETQ. CDR3 in DNA: TGCGCCAGCAGCTTGGGGACTAGCACTCCGCTGGGCGAGCAGTACTTC. Protein: CASSLGTSTPLGEQYF.

The chain carries TRBV5-1 and TRBJ2-1, with D maybe TRBD1 (5 bases). Between the trimmed V and J ends, which lost 6 bases and 3 bases, there was a span of 16 bases. The germline V gene has CDR1 SGHRS and CDR2 YFSETQ. The CDR3 extends over 15 amino acids. CDR3: CASISDSLSYNEQFF. The CDR3 nucleotides are TGCGCCAGCATCTCCGACAGCCTCAGCTACAATGAGCAGTTCTTC.

The chain couples TRBV6-5 to TRBJ2-7; 7 nucleotides line up with TRBD1. The CDR3 extends over 11 amino acids. CDR1 and CDR2 (germline): MNHEY, SVGAGI. Trimming took 5 bases from V and 6 from J; bases not matched to a gene: 1. CDR3: CASSRDSEQYF. CDR3 sequence (DNA): TGTGCCAGCAGTCGGGACAGCGAGCAGTACTTC.

V usage is TRBV27 and J usage is TRBJ1-1; D is uncertain. Germline lookup yields CDR1 MNHEY and CDR2 SMNVEV (reference sequence). The CDR3 consists of 12 residues. The germline V and J ends were trimmed by 5 bases and 1 base, with 5 bases remaining between them. CDR3 loop: CASSGWNTEAFF. DNA of the CDR3: TGTGCCAGCAGTGGATGGAACACTGAAGCTTTCTTT.

This chain joins TRBV6-5 and TRBJ1-2; a possible D gene is TRBD1 (5 bases). The germline gives CDR1 MNHEY, CDR2 SVGAGI. The CDR3 is made up of 14 amino acids. Trimming stripped 7 bases from V and 3 bases from J, with 15 bases between. This CDR3 is CASNSPGGHYGYTF. The CDR3 bases are TGTGCCAGCAACTCCCCGGGGGGACACTATGGCTACACCTTC.

The chain combines TRBV30 with TRBJ1-1; a weak D match, TRBD1 (6 bases). Trimming stripped 0 bases from V and 7 bases from J, with 9 bases between. The CDR3 is 12 residues long. Germline lookup yields CDR1 GTSNPN and CDR2 SVGIG (reference sequence). The CDR3 DNA is TGTGCCTGGAGTGTACAAGGGGGTGAAGCTTTCTTT. Its protein is CAWSVQGGEAFF.

The chain employs TRBV4-3 and TRBJ2-3; 11 bases are shared with TRBD2. CDR1 and CDR2 from the germline V gene are LGHNA and YSLEER. The CDR3 spans 18 residues. Trimming removed 0 bases from V and 3 bases from J; junction bases left unmatched: 8. The CDR3 DNA follows: TGCGCCAGCAGCCAAGACACGCTAGCGGGAGGAAGGACAGATACGCAGTATTTT. Protein product: CASSQDTLAGGRTDTQYF.

This sequence joins TRBV28 and TRBJ2-5; D perhaps matches TRBD1 (7 bases). CDR1 MDHEN and CDR2 SYDVKM come from the germline V gene. Trimming left V 7 bases short and J 4 bases short, with 13 bases between. CDR3 length: 13 amino acids. CDR3 coding DNA: TGTGCCAGCAATAACCAGGGGGGAGAGACCCAGTACTTC. This encodes CASNNQGGETQYF.

The V and J genes are TRBV6-5 and TRBJ2-7; unclear D gene. V lost 0 bases and J lost 5, with 8 bases in between. The germline CDR1 and CDR2 sequences are MNHEY and SVGAGI. The CDR3 runs to 13 residues. The CDR3 loop reads CASSYSTGHEQYF. The CDR3 coding sequence is TGTGCCAGCAGTTACTCGACGGGCCACGAGCAGTACTTC.

The chain links TRBV11-2 to TRBJ2-1, with 8 bases matching TRBD2. Per germline, CDR1 SGHAT and CDR2 FQNNGV. The CDR3 sequence is 16 residues long. V lost 6 bases, J lost 0 bases, and 7 bases stayed unmatched. The CDR3 sequence is CASSHSGTSSYNEQFF. Here the CDR3 DNA reads TGTGCCAGCAGTCATTCCGGGACTAGCTCCTACAATGAGCAGTTCTTC. The complete variable domain, with remaining parts taken from reference TRBV11-2 and TRBJ2-1, reads EAGVAQSPRYKIIEKRQSVAFWCNPISGHATLYWYQQILGQGPKLLIQFQNNGVVDDSQLPKDRFSAERLKGVDSTLKIQPAKLEDSAVYLCASSHSGTSSYNEQFFGPGTRLTVL.

The CDR3 DNA sequence: TGTGCCAGCATTCTTCCTCCCAGTCCCTTTTCACCCCTCCACTTT. Protein sequence: CASILPPSPFSPLHF. The V call is TRBV6-8, the J call TRBJ1-6; D uncertain. The CDR3 spans 15 residues. V lost 7 bases to trimming and J lost 9 bases, with 19 bases between them. The germline CDR1 and CDR2 sequences are MNHGY and SAAAGT.

The V gene is TRBV18, the J gene TRBJ2-2; maybe TRBD1 (6 bases). This CDR3 has 16 residues. V was trimmed by 1 base and J by 5 bases, leaving 14 bases between them. Germline CDR1 KGHSH, CDR2 LQKENI. The CDR3, as DNA: TGTGCCAGCTCACCACGGTCAGGGGAAGGTACCGGGGAGCTGTTTTTT. Its protein product is CASSPRSGEGTGELFF.

This sequence joins TRBV7-6 and TRBJ2-5, with no clear D. Germline V CDR1 and CDR2: SGHVS, FNYEAQ. Trimming shortened V by 4 bases and J by 5 bases, and 8 bases separated the two germline ends. The length of the CDR3 is 12 residues. The CDR3: CASSSQMETQYF. DNA of the CDR3: TGTGCCAGCAGCTCCCAAATGGAGACCCAGTACTTC. Looking up the rest from reference TRBV7-6 and TRBJ2-5 gives the full variable domain: GAGVSQSPRYKVTKRGQDVALRCDPISGHVSLYWYRQALGQGPEFLTYFNYEAQQDKSGLPNDRFSAERPEGSISTLTIQRTEQRDSAMYRCASSSQMETQYFGPGTRLLVL.

This clone was detected once. The CDR3 here is CASSPPLRYGYTF. CDR3 nucleotides: TGTGCCAGCTCACCACCCCTCCGTTATGGCTACACCTTC. This chain connects TRBV18 to TRBJ1-2; D not resolved. The CDR3 totals 13 residues. Germline V lookup: CDR1 KGHSH, CDR2 LQKENI. V lost 0 bases, J lost 5 bases, and 7 bases lay in between.